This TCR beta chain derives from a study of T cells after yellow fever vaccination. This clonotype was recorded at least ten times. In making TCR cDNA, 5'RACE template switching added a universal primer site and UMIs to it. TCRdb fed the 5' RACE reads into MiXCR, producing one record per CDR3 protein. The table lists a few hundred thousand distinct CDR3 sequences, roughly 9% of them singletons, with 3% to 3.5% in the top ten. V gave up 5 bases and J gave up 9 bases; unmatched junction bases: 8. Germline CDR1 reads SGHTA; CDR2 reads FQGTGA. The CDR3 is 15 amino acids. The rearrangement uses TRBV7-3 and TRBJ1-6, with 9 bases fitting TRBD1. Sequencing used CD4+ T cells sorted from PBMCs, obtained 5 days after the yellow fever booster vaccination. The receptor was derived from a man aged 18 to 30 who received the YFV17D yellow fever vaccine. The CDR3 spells CASSAGGQGRSPLHF. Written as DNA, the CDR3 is TGTGCCAGCAGCGCTGGGGGACAGGGCCGTTCACCCCTCCACTTT.